This TCR beta chain was found in a study of blood T cell repertoires in COVID-19. Study-wide background: COVID-19 samples from acute and convalescent phases originated in the United States, Italy and Spain. T cells, B-cell-depleted T cells, or PBMCs provided the cDNA or gDNA that served as material.

This CDR3 region has 14 residues. With 1 base removed from V and 4 bases from J, the gap between germline ends came to 8 bases. In germline, CDR1 is SGHTA, CDR2 FQGNSA. The authors' processing: Reference gene primer amplification gave estimated nucleated cell counts. Libraries were prepared by immunoSEQ multiplex PCR; TCRdb keeps only in-frame clonotypes and omits some of them. V and J calls and clone size are as listed in that table; D and trimming were resolved from the DNA. The sample shows about 310,000 clones, around 87% of them seen only once. With respect to this clone: Within the sample, other DNA sequences also encode this same CDR3.

This chain connects TRBV7-2 to TRBJ1-5; D possibly corresponds to TRBD1 (6 bases). The sequence came from a man between 50 and 59 years old with active or convalescent COVID-19. The sequenced sample was peripheral blood. CDR3 nucleotide sequence: TGTGCCAGCAGCTTAGAAAGGGGGAATCAGCCCCAGCATTTT. Translation: CASSLERGNQPQHF.